This T cell receptor beta chain comes out of a study of control samples from healthy donors and cancer patients. Measured with immunoSEQ multiplex PCR; TCRdb has only the in-frame clones, and not every one. The profile covers about 100,000 clones, with roughly nine tenths appearing a single time and about 18% taken by the ten largest. The CDR3 has 13 amino acids. V was cut by 8 bases and J by 10 bases, with 18 bases left in between. Germline assignment: CDR1 SGHAT and CDR2 FQNNGV. The TCR originated in a woman aged 50 to 60 in good health. The V call is TRBV11-2, the J call TRBJ2-1; D is ambiguous. Sequencing input: blood. CDR3 in amino acids: CASSSWGDEEQFF. CDR3 coding DNA: TGTGCCAGCTCGTCTTGGGGTGATGAGGAGCAGTTCTTC. Together with reference TRBV11-2 and TRBJ2-1, the CDR3 gives the full variable domain: EAGVAQSPRYKIIEKRQSVAFWCNPISGHATLYWYQQILGQGPKLLIQFQNNGVVDDSQLPKDRFSAERLKGVDSTLKIQPAKLEDSAVYLCASSSWGDEEQFFGPGTRLTVL.